These 15 T cell receptor beta chains originate from one sample sequenced in a study of T cells in tuberculosis. Thawed, overnight-rested PBMC were stained with GMM-loaded CD1B tetramer, viability dye and anti-CD3, then sorted. The CD1B tetramers carried C32 glucose monomycolate purified from Rhodococcus equi. The repertoire was sequenced with immunoSEQ multiplex PCR; TCRdb's copy has only in-frame clones and lacks some. Altogether some 90,000 clones are present, around 90% being singletons, with the ten largest covering approximately 2%. The source material was CD1b-GMM tetramer-negative cells sorted from PBMCs. The origin of the receptors is an adult woman with latent tuberculosis.

V usage is TRBV21-1 and J usage is TRBJ1-2; the DNA was not used to check the table's D call, TRBD1. TRBV21-1 is deemed a pseudogene. This CDR3 region has 16 residues. This CDR3 is CASSDPWDRVAYGYTF. The CDR3 nucleotides are TGTGCCAGCAGCGACCCCTGGGACAGGGTCGCCTATGGCTACACCTTC.

The gene calls are TRBV18 and TRBJ1-2; possible D gene TRBD1, 5 bases. From germline, CDR1 is KGHSH and CDR2 LQKENI. V lost 5 bases to trimming and J lost 7 bases, with 11 bases between them. CDR3 length: 12 amino acids. The CDR3 region has the DNA TGTGCCAGCTCAATCGGACACGGTGGCTACACCTTC. Its translation is CASSIGHGGYTF.

The chain combines TRBV19 with TRBJ2-3; 9 positions agree with TRBD2. The germline CDR1 and CDR2 sequences are LNHDA and SQIVND (reference sequence). The CDR3 consists of 16 residues. The V gene end was trimmed by 10 bases and the J gene end by 6 bases; junction bases not matched to a gene: 17. The CDR3 bases are TGTGCCACCGACCTGGGAGCGGGGGGCCCGAGGGATACGCAGTATTTT. Its protein is CATDLGAGGPRDTQYF.

The rearrangement uses TRBV7-2 and TRBJ1-2; 9 bases line up with TRBD1. Germline V gene lookup returns CDR1 SGHTA and CDR2 FQGNSA. The junction had 9 bases not matched to a gene; V was cut back by 2 bases and J by 8 bases. This CDR3 has 15 residues. CDR3 coding DNA: TGTGCCAGCAGCTTACACCCACAGGGGGCAAACGGCTACACCTTC. Amino acid sequence: CASSLHPQGANGYTF.

This rearrangement joins TRBV5-1 to TRBJ2-5, with 11 bases that match TRBD1. The J call may be wrong; the DNA end is better matched by TRBJ2-7. The CDR3 is made up of 16 amino acids. Germline loops: CDR1 SGHRS, CDR2 YFSETQ. The DNA of the CDR3 is TGCGCCAGCAGAATTGGCCAGGGACAGGGGGGTTACGAGCAGTACTTC. Translated, it gives CASRIGQGQGGYEQYF.

The rearrangement joins TRBV6-1 to TRBJ1-1, with a tentative D call TRBD1 (6 bases). The CDR3 extends over 17 amino acids. Between the trimmed V and J ends, which lost 4 bases and 0 bases, there was a span of 18 bases. CDR1 is MNHNS, CDR2 SASEGT, per germline. In DNA form, the CDR3 reads TGTGCCAGCAGTGTGTCCCCGGGACAATCGATGAACACTGAAGCTTTCTTT. Its translation is CASSVSPGQSMNTEAFF.

The rearrangement links TRBV5-1 to TRBJ2-7; maybe TRBD1 (6 bases). CDR3 size: 12 residues. V dropped 4 bases and J dropped 4 bases, with 9 bases sitting between them. Germline CDR1 and CDR2: SGHRS and YFSETQ. The CDR3 loop is CASSGQRYEQYF. The DNA for the CDR3 is TGCGCCAGCAGCGGACAGCGGTACGAGCAGTACTTC. The full variable domain, completed using reference TRBV5-1 and TRBJ2-7, is KAGVTQTPRYLIKTRGQQVTLSCSPISGHRSVSWYQQTPGQGLQFLFEYFSETQRNKGNFPGRFSGRQFSNSRSEMNVSTLELGDSALYLCASSGQRYEQYFGPGTRLTVT.

The chain links TRBV29-1 to TRBJ1-1; 7 bases are shared with TRBD1. V dropped 7 bases and J dropped 4; count of bases not matched to a gene: 12. Looked up from germline, CDR1 is SQVTM and CDR2 is ANQGSEA. The CDR3 has 14 residues. CDR3 DNA: TGCAGCGCCGTGCTAGATCAGGGGGGCACTGAAGCTTTCTTT. This codes for CSAVLDQGGTEAFF.

The J gene is TRBJ1-4, the V gene TRBV29-1; D is unclear. The CDR3 runs to 12 residues. Germline V gene data show CDR1 as SQVTM and CDR2 as ANQGSEA. V lost 6 bases, J lost 7 bases, and 12 bases lay in between. The CDR3 bases are TGCAGCGTCGCCGGAGTGGGTGAAAAACTGTTTTTT. It translates to CSVAGVGEKLFF.

The chain joins TRBV11-2 to TRBJ2-7; tentative D call: TRBD2 (6 bases). Germline V gives CDR1 SGHAT, CDR2 FQNNGV. The V end lost 1 base, the J end lost 6 bases, and 13 bases lay between the germline ends. The CDR3 has 14 residues. In nucleotides, the CDR3 is TGTGCCAGCAGCTTAGTGGCGGGGCCGGGCGAGCAGTACGTC. Protein product: CASSLVAGPGEQYV.

The J gene is TRBJ1-1, the V gene TRBV4-2; D remains unclear. CDR1 is LGHNA, CDR2 YNFKEQ, per germline. V dropped 0 bases and J dropped 0 bases, with 5 bases sitting between them. The CDR3 is 14 amino acids. The CDR3 DNA reads as TGTGCCAGCAGCCAAGAACAGCTGAACACTGAAGCTTTCTTT. This translates into CASSQEQLNTEAFF.

The chain couples TRBV5-4 to TRBJ2-2; tentatively, D is TRBD2 (6 bases). In germline, CDR1 is SGHNT, CDR2 YYREEE (reference sequence). The CDR3 extends over 16 amino acids. V lost 0 bases and J lost 2, with 11 bases in between. CDR3 loop: CASSLDGTENTGELFF. CDR3 DNA sequence: TGTGCCAGCAGCTTGGATGGGACTGAAAACACCGGGGAGCTGTTTTTT.

The chain couples TRBV27 to TRBJ2-1; possibly TRBD1 for D (6 bases). V was shortened by 4 bases and J by 2 bases, with 15 bases between the two germline ends. Per germline, CDR1 MNHEY and CDR2 SMNVEV (reference sequence). The CDR3 length is 16 residues. CDR3 region: CASSSLQGPTYNEQFF. As DNA, the CDR3 is TGTGCCAGCAGTTCCCTACAGGGACCTACCTACAATGAGCAGTTCTTC.

The gene calls are TRBV18 and TRBJ1-2; D is possibly TRBD1 (5 bases). Trimming removed 3 bases from V and 8 bases from J, with 16 bases in between. Germline V lookup: CDR1 KGHSH, CDR2 LQKENI. The CDR3 is 14 amino acids. The CDR3 spells CASSPDDSLLGYTF. In nucleotides, the CDR3 is TGTGCCAGCTCACCTGACGACAGTCTTTTGGGCTACACCTTC.

The J gene is TRBJ2-5, the V gene TRBV28, with TRBD1 as a possible D gene (5 bases). Trimming left V 2 bases short and J 1 base short, with 11 bases between. The germline V gene encodes CDR1 MDHEN and CDR2 SYDVKM. The CDR3 consists of 15 residues. The CDR3 coding sequence is TGTGCCAGCAGTTTAGGGGCGCGACCCCAAGAGACCCAGTACTTC. Its protein product is CASSLGARPQETQYF.